The present TCR beta chain was sequenced within a study of T cells after yellow fever vaccination. TCRdb re-called the 5' RACE reads with MiXCR, one entry per CDR3 protein. The profile shows a few hundred thousand distinct CDR3 sequences, around a tenth of them singletons. Broader study findings: Clonotypes found in both CD4 and CD8 compartments made up a small share. Contamination of FACS-sorted repertoires by abundant clonotypes from the bulk population could occur.

V was pared by 1 base and J by 7 bases, with 11 bases between. The CDR3 spans 14 residues. Looked up from germline, CDR1 is MNHEY and CDR2 is SVGEGT. Regarding this clonotype: Its antigen remains unknown.

This rearrangement joins TRBV6-2 or TRBV6-3 to TRBJ1-5, with a tentative D call TRBD1 (6 bases). This sample comprised PBMCs, obtained on the day of the first yellow fever vaccination. The sequence came from a man aged 18-30 years who received the YFV17D yellow fever vaccine. DNA of the CDR3: TGTGCCAGCAGTTACTTTGACAGGTACCAGCCCCAGCATTTT. Its protein product is CASSYFDRYQPQHF.